This T cell receptor beta chain was documented in a study of T cell changes during pregnancy in multiple sclerosis. The protocol was immunoSEQ multiplex PCR, while the TCRdb copy is restricted to in-frame clones and leaves out a portion. Among fewer than 80,000 clones, around nine tenths were seen once, and the ten largest hold just under 0.3%. The trim removed 0 bases at V and 4 bases at J, leaving 6 bases unmatched. The CDR3 is 15 amino acids. Per germline, CDR1 KGHSH and CDR2 LQKENI. The specimen was CD4+ T cells from peripheral blood mononuclear cells, collected in the third trimester of pregnancy. The chain joins TRBV18 to TRBJ2-7; 7 bases match TRBD1. This sequence was found in a female donor in good health, enrolled as a control in a pregnancy study. The CDR3 nucleotides are TGTGCCAGCTCACCACCGGGACAGATCCGGTACGAGCAGTACTTC. It codes for CASSPPGQIRYEQYF.